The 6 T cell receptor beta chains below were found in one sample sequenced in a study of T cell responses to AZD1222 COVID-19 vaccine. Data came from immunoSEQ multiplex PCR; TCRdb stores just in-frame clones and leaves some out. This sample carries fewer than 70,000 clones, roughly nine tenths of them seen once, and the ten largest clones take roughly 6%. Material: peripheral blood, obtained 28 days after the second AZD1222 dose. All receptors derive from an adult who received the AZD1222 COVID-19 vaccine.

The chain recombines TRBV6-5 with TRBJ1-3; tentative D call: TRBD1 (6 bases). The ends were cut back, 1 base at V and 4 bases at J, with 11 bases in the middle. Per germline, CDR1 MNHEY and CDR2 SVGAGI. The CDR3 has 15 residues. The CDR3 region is CASSYLGAGGNTIYF. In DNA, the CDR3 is TGTGCCAGCAGTTACTTGGGGGCTGGAGGAAACACCATATATTTT.

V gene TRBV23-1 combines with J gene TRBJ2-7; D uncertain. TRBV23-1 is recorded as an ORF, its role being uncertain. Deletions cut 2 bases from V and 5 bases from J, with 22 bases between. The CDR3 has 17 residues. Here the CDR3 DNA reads TGCGCCAGCAGTCAACGCCCGGCCTCTCCGAAAGTCGACGAGCAGTACTTC. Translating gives CASSQRPASPKVDEQYF.

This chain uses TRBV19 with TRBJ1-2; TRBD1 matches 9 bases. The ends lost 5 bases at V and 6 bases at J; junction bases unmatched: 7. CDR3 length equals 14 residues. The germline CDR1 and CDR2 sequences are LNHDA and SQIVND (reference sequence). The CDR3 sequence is CASSLRDRDNGYTF. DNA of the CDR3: TGTGCCAGTAGTCTCCGGGACAGGGATAATGGCTACACCTTC.

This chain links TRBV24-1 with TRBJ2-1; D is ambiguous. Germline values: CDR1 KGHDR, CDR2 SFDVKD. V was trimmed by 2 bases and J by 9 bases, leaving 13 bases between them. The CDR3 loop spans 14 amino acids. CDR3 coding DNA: TGTGCCACCAGTGATTATCCCGGTACCGGTGAGCAGTTCTTC. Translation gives CATSDYPGTGEQFF.

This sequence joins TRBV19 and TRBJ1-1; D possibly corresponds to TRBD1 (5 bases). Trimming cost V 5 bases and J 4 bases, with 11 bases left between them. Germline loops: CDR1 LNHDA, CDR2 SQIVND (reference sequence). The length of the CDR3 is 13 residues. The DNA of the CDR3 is TGTGCCAGTAGTGCCAGGGATCGCACTGAAGCTTTCTTT. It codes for CASSARDRTEAFF.

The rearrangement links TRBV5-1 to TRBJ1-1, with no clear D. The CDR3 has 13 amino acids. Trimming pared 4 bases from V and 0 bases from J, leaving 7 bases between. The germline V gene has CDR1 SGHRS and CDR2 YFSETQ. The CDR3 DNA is TGCGCCAGCAGCGCCACAGTGAACACTGAAGCTTTCTTT. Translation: CASSATVNTEAFF.